The present TCR beta chain was sequenced within a study of blood T cell repertoires in COVID-19. The ends were cut back, 5 bases at V and 0 bases at J, with 14 bases in the middle. CDR1 is SGHDT and CDR2 is YYEEEE in the germline V gene. This CDR3 spans 16 amino acids. The table came from immunoSEQ multiplex PCR; TCRdb's copy has only in-frame clones and leaves some out. This sample has 200,000 to 250,000 clones, with around 88% found just once. This receptor was obtained from an older man with acute or convalescent COVID-19. V is TRBV5-6 and J is TRBJ2-2; D may be TRBD2 (7 bases). The sample was peripheral blood. CDR3 amino acids: CASSLLGGPNTGELFF. CDR3 bases: TGTGCCAGCAGTTTACTCGGGGGGCCGAACACCGGGGAGCTGTTTTTT.